A single sample is the source of the 10 T cell receptor beta chains below, sequenced in a study of blood T cell repertoires in COVID-19. The assay was immunoSEQ multiplex PCR, and TCRdb's table has in-frame clones only and misses some. The table has about 170,000 clones, more than 85% seen once; the top ten hold 7% to 8%. The sequencing input was peripheral blood. The receptor source for this set is a woman aged 80 or over in a cohort sampled during active or convalescent COVID-19.

The chain has TRBV7-9 and TRBJ1-6, with 7 nucleotides matching TRBD1. The CDR3 has 16 residues. Per the germline V gene, CDR1 is SEHNR and CDR2 is FQNEAQ (reference sequence). The V segment lost 6 bases and the J segment 3 bases; nucleotides outside the gene matches: 8. The CDR3 nucleotides read TGTGCCAGCAGTCCGTTGCCAGGGGGCTATAATTCACCCCTCCACTTT. Amino acid sequence: CASSPLPGGYNSPLHF. Drawing the rest from reference TRBV7-9 and TRBJ1-6, the complete variable domain is DTGVSQNPRHKITKRGQNVTFRCDPISEHNRLYWYRQTLGQGPEFLTYFQNEAQLEKSRLLSDRFSAERPKGSFSTLEIQRTEQGDSAMYLCASSPLPGGYNSPLHFGNGTRLTVT.

V usage is TRBV5-1 and J usage is TRBJ2-3, with TRBD2 matching 14 bases. Germline CDR1 is SGHRS and CDR2 is YFSETQ. The CDR3 has 16 amino acids. V lost 7 bases, J lost 3 bases, and 7 bases stayed unmatched. CDR3 in amino acids: CASATTSGGETDTQYF. The CDR3 DNA is TGCGCCAGCGCTACGACTAGCGGGGGGGAAACAGATACGCAGTATTTT.

This chain connects TRBV11-3 to TRBJ2-7; TRBD2 is a possible D gene (6 bases). V was shortened by 1 base and J by 6 bases, with 7 bases between the two germline ends. The germline gives CDR1 SGHNT, CDR2 YENEEA. CDR3 size: 12 residues. The CDR3 protein is CASSLVGGEQYF. DNA for the CDR3: TGTGCCAGCAGCTTAGTCGGGGGCGAGCAGTACTTC.

This chain connects TRBV18 to TRBJ2-3, with 8 bases that match TRBD2. This CDR3 is built from 16 residues. The germline V gene has CDR1 KGHSH and CDR2 LQKENI. The trim removed 2 bases at V and 2 bases at J, leaving 6 bases unmatched. CDR3: CASSPSLAGVTDTQYF. Here the CDR3 DNA reads TGTGCCAGCTCACCAAGTCTAGCGGGTGTCACAGATACGCAGTATTTT.

The V and J genes are TRBV10-3 and TRBJ1-5; perhaps TRBD1 as D (6 bases). CDR3 length equals 13 residues. Germline V lookup: CDR1 ENHRY, CDR2 SYGVKD. Deletions cut 10 bases from V and 3 bases from J, with 13 bases between. The CDR3 sequence is CATSQGSNQPQHF. The DNA of the CDR3 is TGTGCCACTTCACAGGGATCCAATCAGCCCCAGCATTTT.

This chain connects TRBV6-1 to TRBJ1-1; D is perhaps TRBD1 (6 bases). CDR1 is MNHNS and CDR2 is SASEGT in the germline V gene. The CDR3 is made up of 14 amino acids. Trimming took off 1 base at V and 3 bases at J, with 9 bases between the two ends. CDR3 loop: CASSEEGGDTEAFF. The DNA of the CDR3 is TGTGCCAGCAGTGAAGAGGGGGGGGACACTGAAGCTTTCTTT.

The rearrangement joins TRBV18 to TRBJ1-2; D is perhaps TRBD1 (6 bases). Germline V gene data show CDR1 as KGHSH and CDR2 as LQKENI. The CDR3 spans 13 residues. Trimming removed 0 bases at V and 8 bases at J, with 10 bases between. The CDR3 spells CASSPPQGLGYTF. The CDR3 region has the DNA TGTGCCAGCTCACCACCGCAGGGGCTCGGCTACACCTTC.

V gene TRBV18 combines with J gene TRBJ1-4; D ambiguous. The germline CDR1 and CDR2 sequences are KGHSH and LQKENI. The CDR3 covers 13 residues. V lost 5 bases and J lost 6, with 10 bases in between. CDR3 in DNA: TGTGCCAGCTCATCTGGGCCCGATGAAAAACTGTTTTTT. Its protein is CASSSGPDEKLFF.

This clone was seen once. This chain uses TRBV7-8 with TRBJ2-3; a weak D match, TRBD2 (7 bases). Germline values: CDR1 SGHVS, CDR2 FQNEAQ. V was pared by 1 base and J by 4 bases, with 9 bases between. This CDR3 is 14 amino acids long. The CDR3, as DNA: TGTGCCAGCAGCTTAGGGGGGGGGCCAGATACGCAGTATTTT. This translates into CASSLGGGPDTQYF.

The sample holds one count of this clone. The chain employs TRBV14 and TRBJ2-7; maybe TRBD1 (6 bases). Trimming pared 3 bases from V and 9 bases from J, leaving 12 bases between. The length of the CDR3 is 12 residues. CDR1 is SGHDN and CDR2 is FVKESK in the germline V gene. CDR3 region: CASSHSGARQYV. CDR3 bases: TGTGCCAGCAGCCATTCAGGGGCCAGGCAGTACGTC.